The rows below give T cell receptor beta chains drawn from one sample of a study of beta chain features in type 1 diabetes. Sequencing was performed with immunoSEQ multiplex PCR; in TCRdb, only in-frame clones are kept and a portion is missing. The top ten clones hold 0.02% to 0.025% of a sample with 640,000 or so clones, over 10% of them seen once. Sequenced material: naive CD4+ T cells from blood. The receptors were gathered from a man between 18 and 35 years old with type 1 diabetes. The CDR3 runs from the conserved cysteine through the conserved F or W. D genes are given only for firm matches. Clone size is not always given. Where it is, it says once, few, many or a class for expanded clones.

>TRBJ2-7|-|TRBV28|-
TGTGCCAGCAGCCTAGGGACATGGGGCTACGAGCAGTACTTC
CASSLGTWGYEQYF
>TRBJ1-1|few|TRBV29-1|-
TGCAGCGTTGGAACAAGAATGAACACTGAAGCTTTCTTT
CSVGTRMNTEAFF
>TRBJ2-1|-|TRBV2|TRBD2
TGTGCCAGCAGTGCCGGACTAGCGGGGGCCTACAATGAGCAGTTCTTC
CASSAGLAGAYNEQFF
>TRBJ2-6|-|TRBV19|-
TGTGCCAGTAGTATAGTCGGGGCTGGGGCCAACGTCCTGACTTTC
CASSIVGAGANVLTF
>TRBJ1-1|-|TRBV19|-
TGTGCCAGTAGTAGAGGACAGCTGTACACTGAAGCTTTCTTT
CASSRGQLYTEAFF
>TRBJ1-5|-|TRBV5-1|-
TGCGCCAGCAGCATAGGGACTGCCAATAGCAATCAGCCCCAGCATTTT
CASSIGTANSNQPQHF
>TRBJ1-6|-|TRBV7-9|-
TGTGCCAGCAGCTTAGTCACGGACAAGAAGAATTCACCCCTCCACTTT
CASSLVTDKKNSPLHF
>TRBJ2-1|few|TRBV27|TRBD2
TGTGCCAGCAGTCCCCTCGGGGAGCGGGGGAGCTCCTACAATGAGCAGTTCTTC
CASSPLGERGSSYNEQFF
>TRBJ1-1|few|TRBV6-5|-
TGTGCCAGCAGGACCGACAGGTCGATGAACACTGAAGCTTTCTTT
CASRTDRSMNTEAFF
>TRBJ1-2|-|TRBV30|TRBD1
TGTGCCTGGAGGGGTCGGGACAGGGTCGTTGGCTACACCTTC
CAWRGRDRVVGYTF
>TRBJ2-2|-|TRBV5-4|TRBD2
TGTGCCAGCAGCTTGGCAGCGGGGCCCACCACCGGGGAGCTGTTTTTT
CASSLAAGPTTGELFF
>TRBJ2-3|-|TRBV19|-
TGTGCCAGTAGTATGACAGGAAAAAGCACAGATACGCAGTATTTT
CASSMTGKSTDTQYF
>TRBJ1-2|few|TRBV11-2|-
TGTGCCAGCAGACTGACCGGGACCCATGGCTACACCTTC
CASRLTGTHGYTF
>TRBJ1-1|few|TRBV2|-
TGTGCCAGCAGCCCACAGGGCTTCGGGGAAGCTTTCTTT
CASSPQGFGEAFF
>TRBJ1-3|-|TRBV6-5|-
TGTGCCAGCAGTTACTTGTCTGGAAACACCATATATTTT
CASSYLSGNTIYF
>TRBJ1-1|-|TRBV6-1|-
TGTGCCAGCAGTGAAGCGGGGACAAGCGGAGAAACTGAAGCTTTCTTT
CASSEAGTSGETEAFF
>TRBJ2-7|few|TRBV6-6|-
TGTGCCAGCAGTTACTCGATGGTGGCGGGTTACGAGCAGTACTTC
CASSYSMVAGYEQYF
>TRBJ1-1|-|TRBV29-1|TRBD1
TGCAGCGCCGGGACAGCGAACACTGAAGCTTTCTTT
CSAGTANTEAFF
>TRBJ2-6|-|TRBV5-8|-
TGTGCCAGCAGCCGGGCAGGACAGAGCTCTGGGGCCAACGTCCTGACTTTC
CASSRAGQSSGANVLTF
>TRBJ1-1|few|TRBV7-9|-
TGTGCCAGCAGCTTATCAGGGAACACTGAAGCTTTCTTT
CASSLSGNTEAFF
>TRBJ1-1|-|TRBV29-1|-
TGCAGCCTGGAGGGGAACACTGAAGCTTTCTTT
CSLEGNTEAFF
>TRBJ2-3|few|TRBV10-3|-
TGTGCCATCAGTGACTCCACAGATACGCAGTATTTT
CAISDSTDTQYF
>TRBJ1-2|-|TRBV2|-
TGTGCCAGCAGTGAATGGCACAGTATCTTC
CASSEWHSIF
>TRBJ1-2|-|TRBV10-1|-
TGCGCCAGCAGCCCAACAGGGTCCTATGGCTACACCTTC
CASSPTGSYGYTF
>TRBJ2-7|-|TRBV19|-
TGTGCCAGTAGTATCGACAGAACCTACGAGCAGTACTTC
CASSIDRTYEQYF
>TRBJ2-3|-|TRBV5-1|-
TGCGCCAGCAGCTTAGGGGGCACAGATACGCAGTATTTT
CASSLGGTDTQYF
>TRBJ2-2|-|TRBV19|TRBD1
TGTGCCAGTACCCCAATGGGGACAGGGATCACCGGGGAGCTGTTTTTT
CASTPMGTGITGELFF
>TRBJ1-6|-|TRBV18|-
TGTGCCAGCTCACCACCGGGTTCCCAGGGAAGGAATTCACCCCTCCACTTT
CASSPPGSQGRNSPLHF
>TRBJ2-5|-|TRBV2|-
TGTGCCAGCAGGGAGGGACAAGTGGGAGAGACCCAGTACTTC
CASREGQVGETQYF
>TRBJ2-7|-|TRBV10-3|-
TGTGCCATCAGTGAGAGTGGGGGTACCTACGAGCAGTACTTC
CAISESGGTYEQYF
>TRBJ2-6|-|TRBV30|TRBD1
TGTGCCGTATCGGGACAGCCTGGGGCCAACGTCCTGACTTTC
CAVSGQPGANVLTF
>TRBJ2-2|few|TRBV30|-
TGTGCCTGGAGTGTACTGGGCGTGAACACCGGGGAGCTGTTTTTT
CAWSVLGVNTGELFF
>TRBJ2-5|few|TRBV18|-
TGTGCCAGCTCACCCGGGGTAGAGACCCAGTACTTC
CASSPGVETQYF
>TRBJ2-4|few|TRBV6-6|TRBD2
TGTGCCAGCAGGGACGGTCTAGCGGTCGGGGGCATTCAGTACTTC
CASRDGLAVGGIQYF
>TRBJ2-1|-|TRBV5-4|-
TGTGCCAGCAGCCCTAGACTCGACAATGAGCAGTTCTTC
CASSPRLDNEQFF
>TRBJ2-6|few|TRBV7-2|-
TGTGCCAGCAGCTTAGGCGCTGGCTCTGGGGCCAACGTCCTGACTTTC
CASSLGAGSGANVLTF
>TRBJ1-1|few|TRBV9|-
TGTGCCAGCAGCTGGGGCGGGGCTGGTGAAGCTTTCTTT
CASSWGGAGEAFF
>TRBJ2-7|few|TRBV2|-
TGTGCCACTGGAGTTACCTACGAGCAGTACTTC
CATGVTYEQYF
>TRBJ2-5|-|TRBV5-1|TRBD2
TGCGCCAGCAGGGGACTAGCGGTAGAGACCCAGTACTTC
CASRGLAVETQYF
>TRBJ2-1|-|TRBV9|TRBD2
TGTGCCAGCAGCGTAGCACTAGCGGGCTACAATGAGCAGTTCTTC
CASSVALAGYNEQFF
>TRBJ2-3|-|TRBV10-1|-
TGCGCCAGCAGTATTCCCGGAATGGGGGAGGCAGATACGCAGTATTTT
CASSIPGMGEADTQYF
>TRBJ1-3|few|TRBV7-9|TRBD1
TGTGCCAGCAGCTTAGCGGGACAGCCTTATTTT
CASSLAGQPYF
>TRBJ2-3|once|TRBV5-6|TRBD2
TGTGCCAGCAGCCTTTTGGGACTAGCGGGGTATGCAGATACGCAGTATTTT
CASSLLGLAGYADTQYF
>TRBJ2-7|-|TRBV18|-
TGTGCCAGCTCACCAGACCTGGGCGGCTACGAGCAGTACTTC
CASSPDLGGYEQYF
>TRBJ2-3|-|TRBV27|-
TGTGCCAGCAGATTCGAACCCGCGGGGACGCAGTATTTT
CASRFEPAGTQYF
>TRBJ1-6|few|TRBV6-6|-
TGTGCCAGCACCCAAGGAGGGGGTAATTCACCCCTCCACTTT
CASTQGGGNSPLHF
>TRBJ2-7|-|TRBV9|TRBD2
TGTGCCAGCAGCGTAGCGGGAGGGGGAGCGGGCGCCTCCTACGAGCAGTACTTC
CASSVAGGGAGASYEQYF
>TRBJ2-5|-|TRBV6-5|TRBD1
TGTGCCATCAGCGCCCAGACAGGGAATTGGGAGACCCAGTACTTC
CAISAQTGNWETQYF